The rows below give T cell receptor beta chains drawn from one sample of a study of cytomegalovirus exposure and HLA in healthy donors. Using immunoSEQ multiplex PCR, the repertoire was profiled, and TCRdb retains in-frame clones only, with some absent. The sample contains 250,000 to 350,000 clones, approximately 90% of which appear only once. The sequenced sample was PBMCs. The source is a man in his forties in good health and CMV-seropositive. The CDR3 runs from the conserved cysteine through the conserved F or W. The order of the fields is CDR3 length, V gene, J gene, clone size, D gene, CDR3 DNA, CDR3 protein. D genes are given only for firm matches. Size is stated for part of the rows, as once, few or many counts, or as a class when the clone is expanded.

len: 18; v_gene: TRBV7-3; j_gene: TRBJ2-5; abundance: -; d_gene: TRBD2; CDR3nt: TGTGCCAGCAGCTTAACGGTTGCGGGAGTAGGGAAACAAGAGACCCAGTACTTC; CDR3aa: CASSLTVAGVGKQETQYF
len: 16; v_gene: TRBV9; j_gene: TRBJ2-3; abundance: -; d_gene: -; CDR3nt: TGTGCCAGCAGCGTTGCCGTAGAGCGGAGCACAGATACGCAGTATTTT; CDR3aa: CASSVAVERSTDTQYF
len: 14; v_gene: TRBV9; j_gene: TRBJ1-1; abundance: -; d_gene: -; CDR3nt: TGTGCCAGCAGCGTAGAAGGCAGGGCTTCTGAAGCTTTCTTT; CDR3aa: CASSVEGRASEAFF
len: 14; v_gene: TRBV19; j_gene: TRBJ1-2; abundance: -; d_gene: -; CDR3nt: TGTGCCAGTAGTAAGGCGGCAGGGGCGGATGGCTACACCTTC; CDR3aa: CASSKAAGADGYTF
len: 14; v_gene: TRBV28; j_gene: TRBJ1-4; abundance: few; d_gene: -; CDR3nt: TGTGCCAGCAGTTTAGCCAGGGATAATGAAAAACTGTTTTTT; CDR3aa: CASSLARDNEKLFF
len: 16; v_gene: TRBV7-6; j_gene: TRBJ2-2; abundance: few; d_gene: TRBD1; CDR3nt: TGTGCCAGCAGCTCCGGGACAGGGATCTCCACCGGGGAGCTGTTTTTT; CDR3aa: CASSSGTGISTGELFF
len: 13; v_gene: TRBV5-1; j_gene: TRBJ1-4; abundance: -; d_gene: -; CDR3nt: TGCGCCAGCAGCTTGGACAGGGCTGAAAAACTGTTTTTT; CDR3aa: CASSLDRAEKLFF
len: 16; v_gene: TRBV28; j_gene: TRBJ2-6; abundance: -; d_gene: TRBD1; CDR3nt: TGTGCCAGCACCGGACAGGGGCTATCTGGGGCCAACGTCCTGACTTTC; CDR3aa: CASTGQGLSGANVLTF
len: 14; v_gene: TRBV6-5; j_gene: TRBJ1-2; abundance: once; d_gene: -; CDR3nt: TGTGCCAGCAGTTATGGTGCAGTTAACTATGGCTACACCTTC; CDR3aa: CASSYGAVNYGYTF
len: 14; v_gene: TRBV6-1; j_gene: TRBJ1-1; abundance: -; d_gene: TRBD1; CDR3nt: TGTGCCAGCAGGCTGGACAGGACGAACACTGAAGCTTTCTTT; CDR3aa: CASRLDRTNTEAFF
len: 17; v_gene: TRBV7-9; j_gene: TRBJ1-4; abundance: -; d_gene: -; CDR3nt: TGTGCCAGCAGCTTACTCGGCGGCACGGGGAGTCATGAAAAACTGTTTTTT; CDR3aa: CASSLLGGTGSHEKLFF
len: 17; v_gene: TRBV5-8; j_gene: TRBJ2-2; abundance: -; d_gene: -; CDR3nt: TGTGCCAGCAGGAGGAGCTCCGGGACTCCGAACACCGGGGAGCTGTTTTTT; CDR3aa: CASRRSSGTPNTGELFF
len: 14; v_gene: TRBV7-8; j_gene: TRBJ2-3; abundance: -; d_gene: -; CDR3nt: TGTGCCAGCAGCTTAGAGCTCAGCACAGATACGCAGTATTTT; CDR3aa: CASSLELSTDTQYF
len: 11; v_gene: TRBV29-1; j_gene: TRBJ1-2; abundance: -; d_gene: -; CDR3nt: TGCAGCGTTGAGTACGCGTATGGCTACACCTTC; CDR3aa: CSVEYAYGYTF
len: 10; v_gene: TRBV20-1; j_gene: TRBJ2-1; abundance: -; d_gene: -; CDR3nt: TGCAGTGCTAGCAACAATGAGCAGTTCTTC; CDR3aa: CSASNNEQFF
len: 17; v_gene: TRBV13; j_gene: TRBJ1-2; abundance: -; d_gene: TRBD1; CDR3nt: TGTGCCAGCAGCCTGAGGGGGCAGGGCCCAGCTAACTATGGCTACACCTTC; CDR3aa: CASSLRGQGPANYGYTF
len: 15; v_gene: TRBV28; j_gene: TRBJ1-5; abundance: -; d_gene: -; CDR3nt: TGTGCCAGCAGTTTACGGGGGGCAAGCAATCAGCCCCAGCATTTT; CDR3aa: CASSLRGASNQPQHF
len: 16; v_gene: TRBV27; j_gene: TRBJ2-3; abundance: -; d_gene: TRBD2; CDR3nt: TGTGCCAGCAGTTTAGGACTAGCGGCCTCCACAGATACGCAGTATTTT; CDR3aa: CASSLGLAASTDTQYF
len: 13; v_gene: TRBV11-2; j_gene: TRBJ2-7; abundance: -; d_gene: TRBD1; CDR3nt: TGTGCCAGCAGACCACAAGGGGGCCGCGAGCAGTACTTC; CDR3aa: CASRPQGGREQYF
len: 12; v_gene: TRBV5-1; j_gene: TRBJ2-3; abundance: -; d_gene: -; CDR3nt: TGCGCCAGCAGCAGGGACATAGATACGCAGTATTTT; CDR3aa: CASSRDIDTQYF
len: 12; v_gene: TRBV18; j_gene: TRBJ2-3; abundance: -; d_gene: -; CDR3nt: TGTGCCAGCTCACCAACGGGTTCGGTGCAGTATTTT; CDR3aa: CASSPTGSVQYF
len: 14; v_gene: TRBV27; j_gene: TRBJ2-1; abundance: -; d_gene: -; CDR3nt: TGTGCCAGCAGTCCGAGGACTGGGTGGGATGAGCAGTTCTTC; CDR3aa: CASSPRTGWDEQFF
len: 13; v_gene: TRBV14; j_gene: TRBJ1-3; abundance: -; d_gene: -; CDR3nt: TGTGCCAGCAGCCAAGATCGTCTCCTGTCCATATATTTT; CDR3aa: CASSQDRLLSIYF
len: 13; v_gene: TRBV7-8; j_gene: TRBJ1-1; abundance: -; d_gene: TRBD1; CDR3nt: TGTGCCAGCAGCTTAGAGGGACAGAGAGAAGCTTTCTTT; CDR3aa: CASSLEGQREAFF
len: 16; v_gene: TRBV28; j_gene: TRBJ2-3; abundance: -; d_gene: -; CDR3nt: TGTGCCAGCAGTTTACTTCAGGCAGCTAGCACAGATACGCAGTATTTT; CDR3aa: CASSLLQAASTDTQYF
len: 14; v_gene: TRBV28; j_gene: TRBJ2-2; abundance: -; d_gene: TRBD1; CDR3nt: TGTGCCATAGGCACAGGGGCGAACACCGGGGAGCTGTTTTTT; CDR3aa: CAIGTGANTGELFF
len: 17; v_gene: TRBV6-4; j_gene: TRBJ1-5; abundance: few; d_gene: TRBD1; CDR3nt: TGTGCCAGCAGTGGGCAGGACAGGGTAAAAGTCAATCAGCCCCAGCATTTT; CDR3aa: CASSGQDRVKVNQPQHF
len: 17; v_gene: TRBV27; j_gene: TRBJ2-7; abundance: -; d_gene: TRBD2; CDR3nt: TGTGCCAGCAGTGGGGGGACTAGCGGGAGGACGGTCTACGAGCAGTACTTC; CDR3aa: CASSGGTSGRTVYEQYF
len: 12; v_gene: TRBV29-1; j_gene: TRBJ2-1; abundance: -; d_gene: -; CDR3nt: TGCAGCGTTTCCTCGGGTGGGAATGAGCAGTTCTTC; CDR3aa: CSVSSGGNEQFF
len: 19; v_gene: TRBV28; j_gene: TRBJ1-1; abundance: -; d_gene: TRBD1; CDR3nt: TGTGCCAGCAGTTTAGGCGGGGCAGGGGGGTTGGGTATGAACACTGAAGCTTTCTTT; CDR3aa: CASSLGGAGGLGMNTEAFF
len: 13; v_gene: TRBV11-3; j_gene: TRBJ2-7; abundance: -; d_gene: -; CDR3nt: TGTGCCAGCAGCCTCAGGGGCTCCTACGAGCAGTACTTC; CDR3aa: CASSLRGSYEQYF
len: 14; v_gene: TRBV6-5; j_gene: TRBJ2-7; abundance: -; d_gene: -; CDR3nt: TGTGCCAGCAGTTACTTCAACTTGGACAGCGAGCAGTACTTC; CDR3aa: CASSYFNLDSEQYF
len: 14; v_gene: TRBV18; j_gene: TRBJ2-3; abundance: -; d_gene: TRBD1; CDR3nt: TGTGCCAGCTCACGACAGGGGATGACAGATACGCAGTATTTT; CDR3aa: CASSRQGMTDTQYF
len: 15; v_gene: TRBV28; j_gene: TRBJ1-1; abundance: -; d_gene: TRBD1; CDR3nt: TGTGCCAGCAGGCGGACAGGGGTATCGGACACTGAAGCTTTCTTT; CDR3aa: CASRRTGVSDTEAFF
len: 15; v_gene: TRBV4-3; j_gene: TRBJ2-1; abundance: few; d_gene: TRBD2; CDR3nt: TGCGCCAGCAGCCAGTTTAGCGGGAGGGACAATGAGCAGTTCTTC; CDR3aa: CASSQFSGRDNEQFF
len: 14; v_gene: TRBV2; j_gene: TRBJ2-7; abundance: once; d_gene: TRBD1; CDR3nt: TGTGCCAGCACTGGACAGGGGGGATCCTACGAGCAGTACTTC; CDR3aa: CASTGQGGSYEQYF
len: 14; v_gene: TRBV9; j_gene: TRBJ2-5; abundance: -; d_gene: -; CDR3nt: TGTGCCAGCAGCGTCGAACAGGATCAAGAGACCCAGTACTTC; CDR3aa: CASSVEQDQETQYF
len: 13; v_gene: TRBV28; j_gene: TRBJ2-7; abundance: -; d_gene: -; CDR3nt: TGTGCCAGCAGCGGGGATGGTCCTCGGGAGCAGTACTTC; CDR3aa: CASSGDGPREQYF
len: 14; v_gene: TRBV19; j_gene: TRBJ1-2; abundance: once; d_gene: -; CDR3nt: TGTGCCAGTAGTCGACAGCCGGCTAACTATGGCTACACCTTC; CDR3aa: CASSRQPANYGYTF
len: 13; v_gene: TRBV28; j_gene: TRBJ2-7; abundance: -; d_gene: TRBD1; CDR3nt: TGTGCCAGCATCAGGGGGAGCCCCTACGAGCAGTACTTC; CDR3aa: CASIRGSPYEQYF
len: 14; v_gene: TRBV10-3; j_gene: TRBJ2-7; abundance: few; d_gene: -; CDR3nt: TGTGCCATCACAGATCAGGACAGAGCCTACGAGCAGTACTTC; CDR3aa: CAITDQDRAYEQYF